The next 26 T cell receptor beta chains were all read from a single sample in a study of response to subunit inactivated influenza vaccine. TCRdb ran MiXCR on the RT-PCR reads and lists one entry per CDR3 protein. This sample has about 700,000 distinct CDR3 sequences; 14% occur once, and the top ten carry 6.5% to 8.5%. Material: PBMCs from blood, obtained 14 to 15 days before vaccination. The receptors were gathered from a man aged 45-60 years who received an inactivated influenza vaccine.

The chain employs TRBV5-5 and TRBJ2-7; 9 bases align to TRBD2. Germline assignment: CDR1 SGHKS and CDR2 YYEKEE (reference sequence). The length of the CDR3 is 13 residues. Trimming removed 5 bases from V and 2 bases from J; junction bases left unmatched: 2. CDR3 coding DNA: TGTGCCAGCAGAGGACTAGCGACCTACGAGCAGTACTTC. Translation: CASRGLATYEQYF.

This clonotype was recorded many times. This sequence joins TRBV5-5 and TRBJ2-7; 7 bases are a match to TRBD1. This CDR3 comprises 13 residues. V shed 5 bases, J shed 2 bases, and the junction held 4 bases outside the gene matches. Germline assignment: CDR1 SGHKS and CDR2 YYEKEE (reference sequence). This CDR3 reads CASSWTGTYEQYF. The CDR3 DNA reads as TGTGCCAGCAGTTGGACAGGTACCTACGAGCAGTACTTC.

This clonotype was seen only a few times. This chain connects TRBV3-1 to TRBJ1-4; a weak D match, TRBD1 (5 bases). Germline loops: CDR1 LGHDT, CDR2 YNNKEL (reference sequence). This CDR3 spans 16 amino acids. V was cut by 3 bases and J by 8 bases, with 19 bases left in between. Here the CDR3 reads CASSQGRGASGEKLFF. Here the CDR3 DNA reads TGTGCCAGCAGCCAGGGAAGGGGCGCATCTGGGGAAAAACTGTTTTTT.

The chain has TRBV4-3 and TRBJ2-2; weak D call: TRBD1 (6 bases). V was clipped by 3 bases and J by 3 bases, with 11 bases between them. The germline V gene encodes CDR1 LGHNA and CDR2 YSLEER. CDR3 length: 15 residues. The CDR3 DNA sequence: TGCGCCAGCAGCCATGTCCAGGGGTACACCGGGGAGCTGTTTTTT. Translated: CASSHVQGYTGELFF.

There are many counts of this clonotype. This rearrangement joins TRBV6-2 or TRBV6-3 to TRBJ2-7; tentatively, D is TRBD1 or TRBD2 (5 bases each). CDR1 is MNHEY, CDR2 SVGEGT, per germline. The ends were cut back, 4 bases at V and 1 base at J, with 5 bases in the middle. CDR3 length: 12 residues. In DNA, the CDR3 is TGTGCCAGCAGTTGGGGGTCCTACGAGCAGTACTTC. Its protein is CASSWGSYEQYF.

This clonotype came up a few times. This chain links TRBV19 with TRBJ2-7; TRBD2 agrees at 7 bases. The V gene's germline CDR1 is LNHDA and CDR2 SQIVND (reference sequence). The CDR3 spans 12 residues. V was clipped by 5 bases and J by 8 bases; unmatched bases: 6. Here the CDR3 DNA reads TGTGCCAGTAGTCGCTCGGGGGGTAAGCAGTACTTC. Its protein product is CASSRSGGKQYF.

This clonotype showed up just a few times. This chain links TRBV12-5 with TRBJ2-3, with no clear D. V was clipped by 2 bases and J by 1 base, with 7 bases between them. Germline V gives CDR1 LGHNT, CDR2 FRNRAP. The CDR3 sequence is 14 residues long. This CDR3 is CASGLLERTDTQYF. Written as DNA, the CDR3 is TGTGCTAGTGGTTTGTTGGAACGCACAGATACGCAGTATTTT.

This clonotype appeared a few times. The chain is built from TRBV5-1 and TRBJ1-2; 12 positions match TRBD1. V lost 4 bases to trimming and J lost 4 bases; unmatched junction nucleotides: 5. This CDR3 comprises 15 residues. The V gene's germline CDR1 is SGHRS and CDR2 YFSETQ. CDR3 protein: CASSQGQGAFYGYTF. DNA of the CDR3: TGCGCCAGCAGCCAGGGACAGGGGGCATTCTATGGCTACACCTTC. Full variable domain (outside the CDR3, taken from reference TRBV5-1 and TRBJ1-2): KAGVTQTPRYLIKTRGQQVTLSCSPISGHRSVSWYQQTPGQGLQFLFEYFSETQRNKGNFPGRFSGRQFSNSRSEMNVSTLELGDSALYLCASSQGQGAFYGYTFGSGTRLTVV.

The V call is TRBV7-9, the J call TRBJ1-4; 7 bases are a match to TRBD1. The trim removed 1 base at V and 8 bases at J, leaving 7 bases unmatched. This CDR3 region has 15 residues. The germline gives CDR1 SEHNR, CDR2 FQNEAQ (reference sequence). The CDR3 coding sequence is TGTGCCAGCAGCTTAGAGGGGGCGAAGGAGGAAAAACTGTTTTTT. As protein: CASSLEGAKEEKLFF.

Many counts were recorded for this clonotype. V usage is TRBV11-2 and J usage is TRBJ2-3; D call uncertain. From germline, CDR1 is SGHAT and CDR2 FQNNGV. With 5 bases removed from V and 4 bases from J, the gap between germline ends came to 10 bases. This CDR3 has 13 amino acids. CDR3: CASSADRADTQYF. The CDR3 DNA sequence: TGTGCCAGCAGCGCCGATAGAGCAGATACGCAGTATTTT.

The chain uses TRBV5-4 and TRBJ1-2, with TRBD1 matching 7 bases. V lost 3 bases to trimming and J lost 8 bases; unmatched junction nucleotides: 16. This CDR3 spans 16 amino acids. CDR1 SGHNT and CDR2 YYREEE come from the germline V gene (reference sequence). The CDR3 nucleotides read TGTGCCAGCAGCTACGACGGACAGGCATCCTATGTGGGCTACACCTTC. Residues: CASSYDGQASYVGYTF.

The table lists this clonotype with many counts. V is TRBV12-3 or TRBV12-4 and J is TRBJ1-5; D is ambiguous. Between the trimmed V and J ends, which lost 3 bases and 4 bases, there was a span of 10 bases. The CDR3 extends over 14 amino acids. CDR3 protein: CASSFSPGNQPQHF. Written as DNA, the CDR3 is TGTGCCAGCAGTTTTTCGCCGGGAAATCAGCCCCAGCATTTT.

V and J are TRBV20-1 and TRBJ1-5; D remains unclear. Per the germline V gene, CDR1 is DFQATT and CDR2 is SNEGSKA (reference sequence). Trimming removed 2 bases at V and 5 bases at J, with 22 bases between. The CDR3 extends over 17 amino acids. The CDR3 sequence is CSARSPLDRKFDQPQHF. The CDR3 nucleotides read TGCAGTGCTAGATCCCCCTTAGATAGGAAGTTCGATCAGCCCCAGCATTTT.

The CDR3 DNA follows: TGCAGCGTCGCCGGGACAGGGGGCGACTATGGCTACACCTTC. The encoded protein is CSVAGTGGDYGYTF. The gene calls are TRBV29-1 and TRBJ1-2; 12 positions agree with TRBD1. V shed 6 bases, J shed 3 bases, and the junction held 5 bases outside the gene matches. CDR3 length: 14 residues. CDR1 is SQVTM and CDR2 is ANQGSEA in the germline V gene.

This clonotype was found a few times. The chain links TRBV7-9 to TRBJ1-1, with D unclear. Germline values: CDR1 SEHNR, CDR2 FQNEAQ (reference sequence). CDR3 size: 12 residues. V was cut by 5 bases and J by 5 bases, with 9 bases left in between. CDR3 sequence: CASSPLTTEAFF. The CDR3 coding sequence is TGTGCCAGCAGCCCGCTTACGACTGAAGCTTTCTTT.

This clonotype has just a few counts. The chain joins TRBV6-2 or TRBV6-3 to TRBJ2-7; tentatively, D is TRBD1 or TRBD2 (5 bases each). The CDR3 has 13 residues. CDR1 and CDR2 (germline): MNHEY, SVGEGT. The ends were cut back, 5 bases at V and 3 bases at J, with 11 bases in the middle. The CDR3 nucleotides are TGTGCCAGCAGTAAAGGGACCTTCTACGAGCAGTACTTC. Its protein is CASSKGTFYEQYF.

Comment on this clonotype: At one boundary the junction diverges from the germline segment, which might be a read error. CDR3 nucleotide sequence: TGTGCCAGCAAGGGTTTATTGCCGGGACAGGGAAGTCTTGCCTTC. This gives the protein CASKGLLPGQGSLAF. V and J are TRBV6-1 and TRBJ1-2, with 9 bases that match TRBD1. Germline CDR1 and CDR2: MNHNS and SASEGT. The CDR3 loop spans 15 amino acids.

The chain joins TRBV3-1 to TRBJ1-2; maybe TRBD1 (5 bases). CDR3 size: 15 residues. V was clipped by 1 base and J by 0 bases, with 9 bases between them. Germline lookup yields CDR1 LGHDT and CDR2 YNNKEL (reference sequence). The DNA for the CDR3 is TGTGCCAGCAGCCAAGGGGACGGTACTAACTATGGCTACACCTTC. Translation gives CASSQGDGTNYGYTF.

The rearrangement joins TRBV3-1 to TRBJ2-5, with 8 nucleotides matching TRBD2. CDR3 size: 15 residues. Germline trimming cut 1 base from V and 5 bases from J; bases unmatched to any gene: 6. Germline lookup yields CDR1 LGHDT and CDR2 YNNKEL (reference sequence). The DNA of the CDR3 is TGTGCCAGCAGCCAAGGCGCCAAGCGGGGGGAGACCCAGTACTTC. Its protein is CASSQGAKRGETQYF.

This clonotype was detected a few times. The V call is TRBV2, the J call TRBJ2-7, with TRBD1 matching over 7 bases. The V segment lost 0 bases and the J segment 4 bases; nucleotides outside the gene matches: 6. This CDR3 has 15 amino acids. Germline V lookup: CDR1 SNHLY, CDR2 FYNNEI. The CDR3 region has the DNA TGTGCCAGCAGTGAAGCCAACAGGGGTTTTTACGAGCAGTACTTC. Protein: CASSEANRGFYEQYF. The full variable domain, rest sourced from reference TRBV2 and TRBJ2-7, is EPEVTQTPSHQVTQMGQEVILRCVPISNHLYFYWYRQILGQKVEFLVSFYNNEISEKSEIFDDQFSVERPDGSNFTLKIRSTKLEDSAMYFCASSEANRGFYEQYFGPGTRLTVT.

This clonotype has a count of ten or more. V usage is TRBV7-3 and J usage is TRBJ2-1, with D maybe TRBD2 (7 bases). Germline-derived CDR1 and CDR2 are SGHTA and FQGTGA. The V end was cut by 5 bases, the J end by 5 bases, with 16 bases between. The CDR3 covers 15 residues. For the CDR3, the DNA is TGTGCCAGCAGCAGGGGGGGCGCCCCTAACAATGAGCAGTTCTTC. It codes for CASSRGGAPNNEQFF.

J is TRBJ2-1 and V is TRBV24-1, with D possibly matching TRBD2 (5 bases). The CDR3 contains 14 residues. The V gene lost 6 bases and the J gene lost 3 bases, with 11 bases spanning the gap. The germline gives CDR1 KGHDR, CDR2 SFDVKD. CDR3 protein: CATSPSGRYNEQFF. CDR3 DNA: TGTGCCACCAGTCCCAGCGGACGCTACAATGAGCAGTTCTTC.

The rearrangement joins TRBV12-3 or TRBV12-4 to TRBJ1-5, with D tentatively TRBD1 (5 bases). There are 14 residues in the CDR3. The ends were cut back, 3 bases at V and 6 bases at J, with 12 bases in the middle. CDR3 DNA sequence: TGTGCCAGCAGTTTTGACATCGGGGGTCAGCCCCAGCATTTT. This sequence encodes CASSFDIGGQPQHF.

There are a few counts of this clonotype. The chain uses TRBV28 and TRBJ2-5, with a tentative D call TRBD1 (5 bases). Trimming took 10 bases from V and 4 from J, leaving 13 bases between them. The CDR3 is 12 amino acids. CDR1 MDHEN and CDR2 SYDVKM come from the germline V gene. The CDR3 sequence is CATQGSLETQYF. Here the CDR3 DNA reads TGTGCCACCCAGGGCAGTTTAGAGACCCAGTACTTC.

V and J are TRBV4-3 and TRBJ2-3; 14 bases are a match to TRBD2. J gave up 7 bases and V 0 bases, and 6 bases lay outside the gene matches. The length of the CDR3 is 17 residues. Germline V gene data show CDR1 as LGHNA and CDR2 as YSLEER. This chain's CDR3 is CASSQEGTSGSVNTQYF. The CDR3 bases are TGCGCCAGCAGCCAAGAAGGGACTAGCGGGAGCGTGAATACGCAGTATTTT.

V is TRBV5-5 and J is TRBJ2-7; possible D gene TRBD2, 6 bases. Germline lookup yields CDR1 SGHKS and CDR2 YYEKEE (reference sequence). The ends were cut back, 4 bases at V and 4 bases at J, with 9 bases in the middle. CDR3 size: 12 residues. CDR3: CASSIGTYEQYF. CDR3 sequence (DNA): TGTGCCAGCAGCATCGGGACTTACGAGCAGTACTTC.